This TCR beta chain appears in the sequencing data of a study of T cell repertoires in aging, cancer and after chemotherapy (dated by TCRdb to the late 2010s). For the wider study: Donors spanned six age groups from 30 or younger to 70 or older, with at least three individuals per group. The study profiled peripheral blood TCR beta repertoires from healthy donors and cancer patients to examine immunoaging and T cell reconstitution after chemotherapy. In total, the full dataset held about 9.5 million TCR reads. Control TCR repertoires from healthy donors were recorded across several months to years, and re-sampling revealed clear clonal overlap. A cohort of roughly 220 cancer patients (roughly 90 with hematological and approximately 120 with solid cancers) was assembled, and about 100 healthy donors were included as a reference group. The paper's findings and limits, for the study overall: Compared with age-matched healthy donors, untreated patients with hematological or solid cancers had significantly lower TCR diversity and higher clonality in blood. It was noted by the authors that conclusions about immunological memory after chemotherapy cannot be drawn from the repertoire data. In healthy donors, the decline in TCR diversity with age was mainly explained by loss of richness, whereas in cancer patients loss of evenness was also found to contribute. Median generation probability increased over the chemotherapy interval in both cancer cohorts, suggesting repertoire reconstitution through rebound thymic output.

Genomic DNA extracted from peripheral blood, rather than sorted cells or RNA, was used as the source for amplification of TCR beta rearrangements. Multiplex touch-down PCR with a mixed TRB-A/B primer pool was used to amplify rearranged TRB sequences covering the V, D and J segments. Illumina adapters and sample indices were attached to the amplicons in two consecutive PCR reactions using Phusion HS II polymerase. After gel purification with the NucleoSpin Gel and PCR Clean-up kit, the amplicons were checked using Qubit and an Agilent 2100 Bioanalyzer. Sequencing of the libraries was done on an Illumina MiSeq with paired-end, single-indexed 600-cycle runs. For the original study's pipeline: TRB sequences were processed with MiXCR versions 2.12 and 3.0.5. A clone was defined as each unique CDR3 nucleotide sequence, and only productive sequences supported by at least two reads were kept. Shannon diversity, evenness, clonality (one minus evenness), and alpha-parameterized diversity profiles from alpha 0 to 5 were included as repertoire metrics. Generation probabilities of clones in paired pre- and post-chemotherapy samples were computed with the IGoR algorithm. TCRdb trimmed the raw reads at Q25, called clones with MiXCR and kept productive beta chains. Each CDR3 protein appears once, grouped with its most common genes and DNA. The V and J calls reflect TCRdb's pipeline rather than the authors' work. This sample is represented by just under 6,500 distinct CDR3 sequences; around 38% of them were singletons. The ten largest clones take up approximately 44% of the sample.

On this clonotype itself: What this receptor recognizes is not known. Base quality data are lacking; no much larger clone is found one base away.

V and J are truncated by 0 bases and 11 bases respectively, leaving an intervening sequence of 20 bases. The CDR3 starts with the cysteine, ends with the phenylalanine, and has 16 residues. Of the read, only the CDR3 DNA is kept; its 48 bases are in frame from base 1. The CDR1 and CDR2 encoded by the germline V gene (reference sequence) are GTSNPN and SVGIG. The sequence is built from TRBV30 and TRBJ1-6; the D gene is perhaps TRBD1, on 6 matching bases. This receptor was obtained from a human donor in good health. Sequenced: blood. This receptor has the CDR3 CAWSVTFGQGRPPLHF. The base sequence is TGTGCCTGGAGTGTAACATTTGGGCAGGGGAGGCCACCCCTCCACTTT.